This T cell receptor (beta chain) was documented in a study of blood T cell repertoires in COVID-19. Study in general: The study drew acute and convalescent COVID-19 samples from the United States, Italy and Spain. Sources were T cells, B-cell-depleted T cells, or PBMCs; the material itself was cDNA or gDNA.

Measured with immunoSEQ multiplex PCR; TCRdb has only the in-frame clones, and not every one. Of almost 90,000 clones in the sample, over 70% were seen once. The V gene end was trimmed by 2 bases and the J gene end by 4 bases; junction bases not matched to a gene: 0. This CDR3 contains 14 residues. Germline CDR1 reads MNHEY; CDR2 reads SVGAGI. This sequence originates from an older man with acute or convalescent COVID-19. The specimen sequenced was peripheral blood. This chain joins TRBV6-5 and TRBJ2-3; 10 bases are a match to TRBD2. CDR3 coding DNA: TGTGCCAGCAGTTACGGACTAGCGGCAGATACGCAGTATTTT. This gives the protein CASSYGLAADTQYF.